Below are 25 T cell receptor beta chains sequenced from a single sample in a study of T cells after yellow fever vaccination. MiXCR, applied by TCRdb to the 5' RACE reads, yields one record per CDR3 protein. This table has hundreds of thousands of distinct CDR3 sequences, roughly 4.8% appearing once. The sample here was CD4+ T cells sorted from PBMCs, taken on the day of the yellow fever booster vaccination. The receptors were gathered from a man aged 18 to 29 who received the YFV17D yellow fever vaccine.

This clonotype appeared many times. V and J are TRBV7-2 and TRBJ2-7; 7 bases align to TRBD1. The CDR3 has 13 residues. V was clipped by 1 base and J by 5 bases; unmatched bases: 2. Per germline, CDR1 SGHTA and CDR2 FQGNSA. CDR3 nucleotide sequence: TGTGCCAGCAGCTTAGGACAGGGAGACGAGCAGTACTTC. Translated: CASSLGQGDEQYF.

The genes are TRBV7-8 and TRBJ2-1; D gene uncertain. The CDR3 is made up of 17 amino acids. Between the trimmed V and J ends, which lost 2 bases and 0 bases, there was a span of 14 bases. Germline V CDR1 and CDR2: SGHVS, FQNEAQ. The CDR3 nucleotides are TGTGCCAGCAGCTTAATCTTTGGTGGAAGCTCCTACAATGAGCAGTTCTTC. This encodes CASSLIFGGSSYNEQFF.

This clonotype has a count of ten or more. The chain uses TRBV27 and TRBJ2-2; tentatively, D is TRBD1 (5 bases). Germline CDR1 MNHEY, CDR2 SMNVEV (reference sequence). Trimming removed 2 bases at V and 5 bases at J, with 15 bases between. CDR3 length: 16 residues. CDR3 nucleotide sequence: TGTGCCAGCAGTTTAGGGCAGGGTTTGGGGACCGGGGAGCTGTTTTTT. Its protein product is CASSLGQGLGTGELFF.

V and J are TRBV10-3 and TRBJ2-3; 7 bases are a match to TRBD1. Germline CDR1 ENHRY, CDR2 SYGVKD. The V and J ends lost 6 bases and 1 base, in that order; junction bases with no gene match: 7. The CDR3 is 15 amino acids. The CDR3 sequence: CAIRGTAYGTDTQYF. In DNA form, the CDR3 reads TGTGCCATCAGGGGGACAGCATACGGCACAGATACGCAGTATTTT.

This clonotype was counted only a few times. The chain is built from TRBV6-2 or TRBV6-3 and TRBJ2-4, with D unclear. Germline loops: CDR1 MNHEY, CDR2 SVGEGT. The CDR3 extends over 13 amino acids. V was shortened by 0 bases and J by 7 bases, with 7 bases between the two germline ends. The CDR3 nucleotides are TGTGCCAGCAGTTACTCGGGTTCGAACATTCAGTACTTC. Protein product: CASSYSGSNIQYF.

The CDR3 sequence: CASSQPGTHNTGELFF. CDR3 nucleotides: TGCGCCAGCAGCCAACCAGGGACACACAACACCGGGGAGCTGTTTTTT. J is TRBJ2-2 and V is TRBV4-3; D is perhaps TRBD1 (6 bases). The CDR3 length is 16 residues. Germline V CDR1 and CDR2: LGHNA, YSLEER. With 2 bases removed from V and 2 bases from J, the gap between germline ends came to 12 bases.

The CDR3 reads CASTRDSHYGYTF. The CDR3 DNA is TGTGCCAGCACCAGGGACAGCCACTATGGCTACACCTTC. V usage is TRBV12-3 or TRBV12-4 and J usage is TRBJ1-2; TRBD1 matches 7 bases. After removal of 7 bases from V and 3 bases from J, the junction contained 5 bases not matched to a gene. This CDR3 is built from 13 residues.

In its sample, this clonotype was seen many times. The V and J genes are TRBV10-1 and TRBJ2-4, with D unresolved. Deletions cut 0 bases from V and 6 bases from J, with 9 bases between. The V gene's germline CDR1 is WNHNN and CDR2 SYGVQD (reference sequence). The CDR3 is made up of 14 amino acids. CDR3 sequence (DNA): TGCGCCAGCAGTGAGTCCGGCAGGCCAAACATTCAGTACTTC. Encoded protein: CASSESGRPNIQYF.

Ten or more counts support this clonotype. The chain has TRBV7-2 and TRBJ2-7; D is perhaps TRBD1 (5 bases). The CDR3 runs 15 residues. V gave up 5 bases and J gave up 6 bases, with 20 bases separating them. Germline CDR1 and CDR2: SGHTA and FQGNSA. In DNA form, the CDR3 reads TGTGCCAGCAGCCCCCAGGGAACTACGATGATCGAGCAGTACTTC. Its translation is CASSPQGTTMIEQYF.

This clonotype was counted ten times or more. The CDR3: CASSLNDGQYGYTF. For the CDR3, the DNA is TGTGCCAGCAGTTTAAACGACGGACAGTATGGCTACACCTTC. The rearrangement joins TRBV27 to TRBJ1-2; perhaps TRBD1 as D (6 bases). The CDR3 consists of 14 residues. The germline V gene encodes CDR1 MNHEY and CDR2 SMNVEV (reference sequence). Trimming stripped 2 bases from V and 5 bases from J, with 12 bases between.

The chain combines TRBV12-3 or TRBV12-4 with TRBJ2-1; D perhaps matches TRBD2 (5 bases). This CDR3 region has 12 residues. V was trimmed by 3 bases and J by 10 bases, leaving 10 bases between them. The CDR3 DNA reads TGTGCCAGCAGTTTGGTGGACTCAGAGCAGTTCTTC. This codes for CASSLVDSEQFF.

There are a few counts of this clonotype. The V gene is TRBV20-1, the J gene TRBJ1-3; no clear D gene. Trimming removed 5 bases from V and 0 bases from J, with 11 bases in between. The CDR3 consists of 14 residues. CDR1 and CDR2 (germline): DFQATT, SNEGSKA (reference sequence). The CDR3 bases are TGCAGTGCTTCGGGCCCCCGCTCTGGAAACACCATATATTTT. It encodes CSASGPRSGNTIYF.

J is TRBJ2-3 and V is TRBV5-1; 9 bases map to TRBD2. This CDR3 comprises 14 residues. In germline, CDR1 is SGHRS, CDR2 YFSETQ. With 9 bases clipped from V and 3 bases from J, the junction kept 8 bases outside the gene matches. This CDR3 is CATRVGLATDTQYF. CDR3 sequence (DNA): TGCGCCACCAGGGTTGGACTAGCGACAGATACGCAGTATTTT.

Of note for this clonotype: This may stem from a read error, because a much larger clone lies one nucleotide away. The chain recombines TRBV18 with TRBJ1-2; 7 nucleotides line up with TRBD1. CDR3 size: 14 residues. Germline CDR1 and CDR2: KGHSH and LQKENI. In DNA, the CDR3 is TGTGCCAGCTCACCGGAGGGGGCAGGCTATGGCTGCACCTTC. Translation: CASSPEGAGYGCTF.

V usage is TRBV5-1 and J usage is TRBJ2-1; D is unclear. V was clipped by 4 bases and J by 0 bases, with 14 bases between them. Germline CDR1 reads SGHRS; CDR2 reads YFSETQ. This CDR3 has 16 amino acids. This CDR3 reads CASSLSTHSSYNEQFF. The CDR3, as DNA: TGCGCCAGCAGCCTGTCGACCCATAGCTCCTACAATGAGCAGTTCTTC.

In nucleotides, the CDR3 is TGTGCCAGCAGCTTAGCGGACACGGCTAATGAAAAACTGTTTTTT. This sequence encodes CASSLADTANEKLFF. The chain carries TRBV7-9 and TRBJ1-4; D is possibly TRBD1 (5 bases). V was pared by 0 bases and J by 3 bases, with 8 bases between. The CDR3 is made up of 15 amino acids. CDR1 SEHNR and CDR2 FQNEAQ come from the germline V gene (reference sequence).

The table lists this clonotype with a count of one. The germline gene is not matched at one end of the junction; a read error may be the cause. The chain couples TRBV5-1 to TRBJ2-1; no clear D gene. The CDR3 runs 13 residues. From germline, CDR1 is SGHRS and CDR2 YFSETQ. The CDR3 DNA reads as TGCGCCAGCAGTAAGTGCTCCTACATTGAGCAGTTCTTC. Amino acids: CASSKCSYIEQFF.

DNA of the CDR3: TGTGCCAGCAGCTTTATCCCTAGCGGGGAGCAGTACGTC. Its protein product is CASSFIPSGEQYV. The gene calls are TRBV7-8 and TRBJ2-7; TRBD2 aligns across 8 bases. J gave up 7 bases and V 3 bases, and 5 bases lay outside the gene matches. Germline V CDR1 and CDR2: SGHVS, FQNEAQ. This CDR3 region has 13 residues.

This clonotype was detected a few times. The rearrangement uses TRBV7-9 and TRBJ1-2; D gene ambiguous. Germline V CDR1 and CDR2: SEHNR, FQNEAQ (reference sequence). V was trimmed by 0 bases and J by 5 bases, leaving 10 bases between them. The CDR3 extends over 14 amino acids. Written as DNA, the CDR3 is TGTGCCAGCAGCTTAGCCGTGTTCGAGTATGGCTACACCTTC. It yields the protein CASSLAVFEYGYTF.

V and J are TRBV4-2 and TRBJ2-5; D unresolved. The germline CDR1 and CDR2 sequences are LGHNA and YNFKEQ. The CDR3 sequence is 15 residues long. V was cut by 0 bases and J by 5 bases, with 13 bases left in between. The CDR3 DNA sequence: TGTGCCAGCAGCCAAGATACAGTGGCCGGGGAGACCCAGTACTTC. The encoded protein is CASSQDTVAGETQYF.

In its sample, this clonotype was seen many times. The chain has TRBV5-1 and TRBJ2-2; no definite D call. CDR3 length: 13 residues. Germline V CDR1 and CDR2: SGHRS, YFSETQ. V was clipped by 1 base and J by 8 bases, with 9 bases between them. The DNA for the CDR3 is TGCGCCAGCAGCTTGAATATGTTAGGGGAGCTGTTTTTT. It codes for CASSLNMLGELFF.

This clonotype appeared many times. The rearrangement links TRBV5-1 to TRBJ1-2; D call uncertain. V shed 0 bases and J shed 3 bases, with 9 bases lying between them. The length of the CDR3 is 14 residues. Germline CDR1 SGHRS, CDR2 YFSETQ. The CDR3 is CASSLEGLHYGYTF. CDR3 in DNA: TGCGCCAGCAGCTTGGAAGGCCTTCACTATGGCTACACCTTC.

The rearrangement uses TRBV20-1 and TRBJ2-2; a possible D gene is TRBD2 (5 bases). The CDR3 length is 16 residues. Trimming stripped 0 bases from V and 1 base from J, with 12 bases between. The V gene's germline CDR1 is DFQATT and CDR2 SNEGSKA (reference sequence). CDR3 coding DNA: TGCAGTGCTAGAGATTGGACTGGGAAGAACACCGGGGAGCTGTTTTTT. Its translation: CSARDWTGKNTGELFF.

The table lists this clonotype with a few counts. The chain joins TRBV6-5 to TRBJ2-1; D may be TRBD1 or TRBD2 (5 bases each). The ends were cut back, 2 bases at V and 13 bases at J, with 9 bases in the middle. Germline-derived CDR1 and CDR2 are MNHEY and SVGAGI. CDR3 length: 11 residues. The CDR3 spells CASSYRGEQFF. CDR3 sequence (DNA): TGTGCCAGCAGTTACCGGGGCGAACAGTTCTTC.

This clonotype occurred many times. The chain recombines TRBV28 with TRBJ2-3, with a weak D call TRBD2 (5 bases). Trimming shortened V by 8 bases and J by 6 bases, and 15 bases separated the two germline ends. This CDR3 has 13 residues. CDR1 is MDHEN and CDR2 is SYDVKM in the germline V gene. CDR3 residues: CASRTLNSDTQYF. In DNA, the CDR3 is TGTGCCAGCCGGACTCTAAACAGCGATACGCAGTATTTT.